The TCR beta chain under discussion was sequenced for a study of blood T cell repertoires in COVID-19. Repertoires were generated with immunoSEQ multiplex PCR, while TCRdb's copy carries only in-frame clones and drops some. The sample consists of 85,000 or so clones, 75% to 90% of them appearing once. The CDR3 is made up of 17 amino acids. Germline CDR1 reads MGHRA; CDR2 reads YSYEKL. V lost 0 bases and J lost 0; bases outside the gene matches: 5. This receptor was obtained from a man aged 50 to 60 with active or convalescent COVID-19. The specimen sequenced was peripheral blood. The J gene is TRBJ1-3, the V gene TRBV4-1; TRBD1 matches 7 bases. The CDR3 region has the DNA TGCGCCAGCAGCCAAGAGGCGACAGGGAGCTCTGGAAACACCATATATTTT. Protein sequence: CASSQEATGSSGNTIYF.